This T cell receptor beta chain was sequenced for a study of blood T cell repertoires in COVID-19. The wider study: Samples representing acute and convalescent COVID-19 were sourced from the United States, Italy and Spain.

The method was immunoSEQ multiplex PCR; TCRdb's version includes in-frame clones alone and lacks a portion of them. Of just over 60,000 clones listed, over 75% are singletons. Sequenced sample: peripheral blood. The source is a man aged 55-75 years with acute or convalescent COVID-19.

CDR3 region: CASSQKTGPYGYTF. DNA for the CDR3: TGTGCCAGCAGTCAAAAGACAGGGCCCTATGGCTACACCTTC. The genes are TRBV6-6 and TRBJ1-2; 7 bases align to TRBD1. With 5 bases clipped from V and 4 bases from J, the junction kept 7 bases outside the gene matches. The CDR3 extends over 14 amino acids. CDR1 and CDR2 from the germline V gene are MNHNY and SVGAGI (reference sequence).